The 2 T cell receptor beta chains reported below all come from one sample, sequenced in a study of blood T cells in healthy people across ages. The authors ran a second PCR of 7 to 11 cycles using a sample-barcoded 5' primer and a J-beta primer mix. TCRdb reprocessed the 5' RACE reads via MiXCR and lists one record per CDR3 protein. The table lists around 690,000 distinct CDR3 sequences, 58% of them singletons. The sequencing input was blood. These receptors all stem from a man between 60 and 75 years old in good health.

This sequence joins TRBV15 and TRBJ1-4; D perhaps matches TRBD1 (5 bases). The germline V gene encodes CDR1 LNHNV and CDR2 YYDKDF (reference sequence). The ends were cut back, 0 bases at V and 5 bases at J, with 10 bases in the middle. This CDR3 has 15 amino acids. The CDR3 spells CATSRDPGGNEKLFF. Written as DNA, the CDR3 is TGTGCCACCAGCAGAGATCCCGGGGGGAATGAAAAACTGTTTTTT.

The chain carries TRBV7-2 and TRBJ2-7; D remains ambiguous. V was shortened by 1 base and J by 6 bases, with 7 bases between the two germline ends. The CDR3 has 12 residues. Germline CDR1 SGHTA, CDR2 FQGNSA. CDR3 in amino acids: CASSLVRTEQYF. The CDR3 nucleotides read TGTGCCAGCAGCTTAGTTCGGACCGAGCAGTACTTC.